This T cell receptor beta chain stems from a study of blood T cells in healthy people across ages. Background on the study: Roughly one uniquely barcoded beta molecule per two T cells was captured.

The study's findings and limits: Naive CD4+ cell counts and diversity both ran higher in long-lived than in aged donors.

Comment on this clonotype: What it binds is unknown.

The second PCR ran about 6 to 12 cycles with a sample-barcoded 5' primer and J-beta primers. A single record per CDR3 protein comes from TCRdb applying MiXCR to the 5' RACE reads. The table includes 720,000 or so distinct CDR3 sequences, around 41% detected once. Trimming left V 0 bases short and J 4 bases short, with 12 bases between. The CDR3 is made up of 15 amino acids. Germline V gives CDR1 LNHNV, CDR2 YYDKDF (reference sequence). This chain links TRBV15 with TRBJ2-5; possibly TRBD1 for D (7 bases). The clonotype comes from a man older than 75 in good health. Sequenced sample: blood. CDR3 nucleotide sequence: TGTGCCACCAGCAGAGAACGGAGGGGGCGAGAGACCCAGTACTTC. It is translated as CATSRERRGRETQYF.